The clone carrying this T cell receptor (beta chain) was detected a few times. Its antigen is not identified. Alongside a J-beta primer mix, a sample-barcoded 5' primer served in a second PCR lasting roughly 6 to 11 cycles. TCRdb recomputed calls from the 5' RACE reads with MiXCR, one row per CDR3 protein. There are hundreds of thousands of distinct CDR3 sequences in the sample; 45% to 70% occur only once, and 25% to 30% lies in the top ten. This sample was taken from a study of blood T cells in healthy people across ages. Study findings and constraints: In long-lived donors, naive CD4+ cell counts and diversity exceeded those of aged donors. Across the age range, TCR beta diversity per million T cells fell in a roughly linear way.

The CDR3 sequence is 14 residues long. With 2 bases removed from V and 1 base from J, the gap between germline ends came to 6 bases. CDR1 and CDR2 (germline): DFQATT, SNEGSKA (reference sequence). The clonotype originates from a man aged 35 to 55 in good health. The chain combines TRBV20-1 with TRBJ1-6, with D hard to call. The sequenced sample consisted of blood. The CDR3 coding sequence is TGCAGTGCTAGATGGGAATCCTATAATTCACCCCTCCACTTT. This codes for CSARWESYNSPLHF.